Below are 22 T cell receptor beta chains sequenced from a single sample in a study of graft-versus-host responses after intestinal transplantation. TCRdb keeps only in-frame clones here, not all; method: immunoSEQ multiplex PCR. Altogether roughly 130,000 clones are present, around 90% being singletons, with the ten largest covering roughly 0.19%. Their antigens are not known. Sequences were derived from unstimulated CD4+ T cells sorted from spleen or lymph node cells, sampled before intestinal transplant. The receptors derive from a human donor who received an intestinal transplant.

The J gene is TRBJ2-2, the V gene TRBV27, with a tentative D call TRBD2 (5 bases). Germline loops: CDR1 MNHEY, CDR2 SMNVEV (reference sequence). This CDR3 region has 19 residues. The ends were cut back, 5 bases at V and 1 base at J, with 23 bases in the middle. The CDR3 region has the DNA TGTGCCAGCAGTCTGAAAAGGACGAGCGAGGGAGTGAACACCGGGGAGCTGTTTTTT. Translating gives CASSLKRTSEGVNTGELFF.

This chain links TRBV5-1 with TRBJ2-1, with 7 bases that match TRBD1. This CDR3 comprises 14 residues. V shed 1 base, J shed 3 bases, and the junction held 1 base outside the gene matches. Germline CDR1 and CDR2: SGHRS and YFSETQ. CDR3 region: CASSLYRGYNEQFF. The CDR3, as DNA: TGCGCCAGCAGCTTGTACAGGGGCTACAATGAGCAGTTCTTC.

V is TRBV7-2 and J is TRBJ2-1; the match to TRBD2 covers 14 bases. CDR1 SGHTA and CDR2 FQGNSA come from the germline V gene. The CDR3 is 17 amino acids. V lost 4 bases and J lost 7; bases outside the gene matches: 9. CDR3 coding DNA: TGTGCCAGCAGCTCCTGGACTAGCGGGAGGTCAGCGAATGAGCAGTTCTTC. It yields the protein CASSSWTSGRSANEQFF.

The count of this clone is one. CDR3 DNA: TGTGCCAGCAGTTATTTGATTAGCGGGAGGTCCTACGAGCAGTACTTC. Translation: CASSYLISGRSYEQYF. The chain uses TRBV6-5 and TRBJ2-7; 10 bases align to TRBD2. The CDR3 covers 16 residues. V lost 3 bases and J lost 1; bases outside the gene matches: 6. Germline V CDR1 and CDR2: MNHEY, SVGAGI.

The chain carries TRBV7-9 and TRBJ2-7; D assignment may be TRBD1 or TRBD2 (6 bases each). Deletions cut 1 base from V and 6 bases from J, with 16 bases between. The CDR3 contains 15 residues. CDR1 SEHNR and CDR2 FQNEAQ come from the germline V gene (reference sequence). CDR3: CASSLVSGAIVEQYF. The CDR3 nucleotides are TGTGCCAGCAGCTTAGTATCGGGGGCTATAGTCGAGCAGTACTTC.

The V gene is TRBV6-6, the J gene TRBJ1-2, with 11 bases aligning to TRBD1. The germline gives CDR1 MNHNY, CDR2 SVGAGI (reference sequence). This CDR3 has 14 amino acids. V was clipped by 6 bases and J by 8 bases; unmatched bases: 8. The CDR3 DNA is TGTGCCAGCAGCAGCGGACAGGGGGCGCCGGGCTACACCTTC. This translates into CASSSGQGAPGYTF.

Comment on this clone: Other DNA sequences within the sample encode an identical CDR3. V is TRBV29-1 and J is TRBJ1-2, with 9 bases matching TRBD1. CDR1 is SQVTM and CDR2 is ANQGSEA in the germline V gene. The trim removed 3 bases at V and 9 bases at J, leaving 8 bases unmatched. The CDR3 consists of 13 residues. The CDR3 sequence: CSVEETGGRRYTF. The CDR3, as DNA: TGCAGCGTTGAGGAAACAGGGGGCCGCCGCTACACCTTC. Full variable domain (outside the CDR3, taken from reference TRBV29-1 and TRBJ1-2): SAVISQKPSRDICQRGTSLTIQCQVDSQVTMMFWYRQQPGQSLTLIATANQGSEATYESGFVIDKFPISRPNLTFSTLTVSNMSPEDSSIYLCSVEETGGRRYTFGSGTRLTVV.

This rearrangement joins TRBV4-1 to TRBJ2-7, with TRBD2 as a possible D gene (6 bases). The germline gives CDR1 MGHRA, CDR2 YSYEKL. Deletions cut 0 bases from V and 3 bases from J, with 12 bases between. CDR3 length: 15 amino acids. In DNA form, the CDR3 reads TGCGCCAGCAGCCAAGATTGGGGAGGATTCTACGAGCAGTACTTC. Encoded protein: CASSQDWGGFYEQYF.

The rearrangement links TRBV9 to TRBJ1-3; D is possibly TRBD1 (5 bases). The CDR3 runs 16 residues. Trimming shortened V by 0 bases and J by 4 bases, and 14 bases separated the two germline ends. CDR1 and CDR2 (germline): SGDLS, YYNGEE. Written as DNA, the CDR3 is TGTGCCAGCAGCGTAGGTAACAGGTTGCCGGGAAACACCATATATTTT. Its translation is CASSVGNRLPGNTIYF. The full variable domain, with the rest looked up from reference TRBV9 and TRBJ1-3, is DSGVTQTPKHLITATGQRVTLRCSPRSGDLSVYWYQQSLDQGLQFLIQYYNGEERAKGNILERFSAQQFPDLHSELNLSSLELGDSALYFCASSVGNRLPGNTIYFGEGSWLTVV.

The chain uses TRBV21-1 and TRBJ2-1; TRBD2, the table's D call, lacks a check against the DNA. TRBV21-1 is listed as a pseudogene. This CDR3 region has 15 residues. CDR3 amino acids: CASSKLAGVNNEQFF. The CDR3 DNA follows: TGTGCCAGCAGCAAACTAGCGGGAGTGAACAATGAGCAGTTCTTC.

The chain joins TRBV30 to TRBJ1-4, with D unresolved. The V gene's germline CDR1 is GTSNPN and CDR2 SVGIG (reference sequence). With 3 bases removed from V and 0 bases from J, the gap between germline ends came to 8 bases. This CDR3 region has 14 residues. DNA of the CDR3: TGTGCCTGGAGAGTACAGTCAACTAATGAAAAACTGTTTTTT. It codes for CAWRVQSTNEKLFF.

V usage is TRBV19 and J usage is TRBJ2-6; 8 positions match TRBD2. V lost 7 bases to trimming and J lost 4 bases; unmatched junction nucleotides: 9. Germline V gene lookup returns CDR1 LNHDA and CDR2 SQIVND (reference sequence). This CDR3 region has 16 residues. CDR3 bases: TGTGCCAGTACGACCGGGGGGGAGCGAGGGGCCAACGTCCTGACTTTC. Amino acid sequence: CASTTGGERGANVLTF. The full variable domain, completed using reference TRBV19 and TRBJ2-6, is DGGITQSPKYLFRKEGQNVTLSCEQNLNHDAMYWYRQDPGQGLRLIYYSQIVNDFQKGDIAEGYSVSREKKESFPLTVTSAQKNPTAFYLCASTTGGERGANVLTFGAGSRLTVL.

The chain links TRBV6-5 to TRBJ2-7; 8 bases are shared with TRBD2. V dropped 8 bases and J dropped 3; count of bases not matched to a gene: 12. This CDR3 has 15 residues. CDR1 is MNHEY, CDR2 SVGAGI, per germline. This CDR3 reads CASPKGYSGSYEQYF. The CDR3 DNA sequence: TGTGCCAGCCCCAAGGGGTACAGCGGGAGCTACGAGCAGTACTTC.

This clone came up once. This chain connects TRBV2 to TRBJ2-7, with TRBD1 identical over 10 bases. Germline-derived CDR1 and CDR2 are SNHLY and FYNNEI. After removal of 3 bases from V and 5 bases from J, the junction contained 7 bases not matched to a gene. The CDR3 loop spans 15 amino acids. This CDR3 reads CASSDRGDRGHEQYF. The CDR3 DNA is TGTGCCAGCAGTGACCGGGGGGACAGGGGCCACGAGCAGTACTTC.

This chain connects TRBV28 to TRBJ2-5; 10 positions match TRBD2. CDR1 is MDHEN and CDR2 is SYDVKM in the germline V gene. The CDR3 runs to 16 residues. Germline trimming cut 5 bases from V and 2 bases from J; bases unmatched to any gene: 8. The CDR3 sequence is CASSTPGLATQETQYF. The CDR3 DNA reads as TGTGCCAGCAGTACTCCGGGACTAGCGACGCAAGAGACCCAGTACTTC.

CDR3: CASSLRAAELDEQYF. The DNA of the CDR3 is TGCGCCAGCAGCTTACGCGCAGCGGAACTCGACGAGCAGTACTTC. The rearrangement joins TRBV5-1 to TRBJ2-7, with a weak D call TRBD2 (5 bases). Trimming took 2 bases from V and 5 from J, leaving 17 bases between them. The CDR3 is 15 residues long. Germline CDR1 reads SGHRS; CDR2 reads YFSETQ. The complete variable domain, with remaining parts taken from reference TRBV5-1 and TRBJ2-7, reads KAGVTQTPRYLIKTRGQQVTLSCSPISGHRSVSWYQQTPGQGLQFLFEYFSETQRNKGNFPGRFSGRQFSNSRSEMNVSTLELGDSALYLCASSLRAAELDEQYFGPGTRLTVT.

This clone was seen a handful of times. DNA for the CDR3: TGTGCCAGCAGCTTGTTTTCCGAGCAGTACTTC. Encoded protein: CASSLFSEQYF. The chain links TRBV7-9 to TRBJ2-7; no reliable D call. Germline lookup yields CDR1 SEHNR and CDR2 FQNEAQ (reference sequence). The CDR3 totals 11 residues. V lost 3 bases and J lost 6, with 6 bases in between.

This clone was picked up one time. The rearrangement uses TRBV6-5 and TRBJ2-5; D uncertain. CDR1 MNHEY and CDR2 SVGAGI come from the germline V gene. Trimming left V 6 bases short and J 4 bases short, with 6 bases between. The CDR3 sequence is 11 residues long. The CDR3 nucleotides read TGTGCCAGCAGCACAATAGAGACCCAGTACTTC. This gives the protein CASSTIETQYF.

V and J are TRBV2 and TRBJ2-2; 8 nucleotides line up with TRBD1. Germline V gene sequence: CDR1 SNHLY, CDR2 FYNNEI. Trimming removed 1 base from V and 7 bases from J; junction bases left unmatched: 5. CDR3 size: 15 residues. The CDR3 DNA reads as TGTGCCAGCAGTGAAGGCCAGGGGGCGGGCGGGGAGCTGTTTTTT. Its protein product is CASSEGQGAGGELFF.

The chain couples TRBV5-4 to TRBJ2-5; tentative D call: TRBD2 (5 bases). Germline V gene lookup returns CDR1 SGHNT and CDR2 YYREEE (reference sequence). The CDR3 is made up of 15 amino acids. V lost 4 bases, J lost 2 bases, and 15 bases lay in between. The CDR3: CASSPPAGGQETQYF. The CDR3 coding sequence is TGTGCCAGCAGCCCCCCAGCAGGAGGACAAGAGACCCAGTACTTC.

The chain links TRBV11-2 to TRBJ2-5, with 7 bases matching TRBD1. This CDR3 is 12 amino acids long. CDR1 and CDR2 from the germline V gene are SGHAT and FQNNGV. Trimming removed 5 bases from V and 4 bases from J; junction bases left unmatched: 1. This CDR3 reads CASSTGAETQYF. Here the CDR3 DNA reads TGTGCCAGCAGCACAGGGGCAGAGACCCAGTACTTC.

V gene TRBV19 combines with J gene TRBJ2-6; D is undetermined. This CDR3 has 18 amino acids. Per germline, CDR1 LNHDA and CDR2 SQIVND (reference sequence). The V end lost 7 bases, the J end lost 2 bases, and 21 bases lay between the germline ends. CDR3 bases: TGTGCCAGTACTTTATCCGGGCTCAAAGGCCCTGGGGCCAACGTCCTGACTTTC. Amino acid sequence: CASTLSGLKGPGANVLTF.